This TCR beta chain appears in the sequencing data of a study of T cells after yellow fever vaccination. Study-level findings and limits: The study re-detected most primary-vaccination clones after the booster (around 96% CD4, roughly 85% CD8).

V lost 0 bases and J lost 6, with 15 bases in between. CDR3 size: 15 residues. From germline, CDR1 is MNHEY and CDR2 SMNVEV (reference sequence). In making TCR cDNA, 5'RACE template switching added a universal primer site and UMIs to it. From the 5' RACE reads, TCRdb called clonotypes with MiXCR, one entry per CDR3 protein. Here the sample spans some 220,000 distinct CDR3 sequences, approximately 3% being singletons. This clonotype has a count of ten or more. The antigen is unknown. Material: CD4+ T cells sorted from PBMCs, obtained 10 days after the yellow fever booster vaccination. V gene TRBV27 combines with J gene TRBJ2-7; D unresolved. This sequence originates from a man aged 18 to 30 who received the YFV17D yellow fever vaccine. Here the CDR3 reads CASSLSTPRTGEQYF. The CDR3 DNA sequence: TGTGCCAGCAGTTTATCGACTCCTCGGACGGGCGAGCAGTACTTC.